This T cell receptor beta chain was captured in a study of OX40 agonist ivuxolimab in advanced cancers. Study-wide background: Participants, 80% to 90% male, averaged about 56 years of age, ranging from roughly 20 to 79. Study findings and constraints: At doses 0.1 to 3.0 mg/kg, CD4+ and CD8+ clones expanded.

Systemic immunosuppression or autoimmune disease history was grounds to exclude patients. Libraries were prepared by immunoSEQ multiplex PCR; TCRdb keeps only in-frame clonotypes and omits some of them. The sample records tens of thousands of clones, 89% being singletons. This CDR3 has 12 amino acids. The V gene lost 3 bases and the J gene lost 10 bases, with 7 bases spanning the gap. Germline loops: CDR1 MDHEN, CDR2 SYDVKM. As concerns this clone: Antigen: not known.

The TCR comes from an adult with an advanced solid tumor such as melanoma, head and neck, liver or kidney cancer. The sequencing used CD4+ or CD8+ T cells sorted from blood, collected in a trial of the OX40 agonist ivuxolimab. The rearrangement uses TRBV28 and TRBJ1-6; D call uncertain. The CDR3 sequence: CASSLTASPLHF. CDR3 nucleotides: TGTGCCAGCAGTTTGACCGCATCACCCCTCCACTTT. The whole variable domain, remainder taken from reference TRBV28 and TRBJ1-6, is DVKVTQSSRYLVKRTGEKVFLECVQDMDHENMFWYRQDPGLGLRLIYFSYDVKMKEKGDIPEGYSVSREKKERFSLILESASTNQTSMYLCASSLTASPLHFGNGTRLTVT.